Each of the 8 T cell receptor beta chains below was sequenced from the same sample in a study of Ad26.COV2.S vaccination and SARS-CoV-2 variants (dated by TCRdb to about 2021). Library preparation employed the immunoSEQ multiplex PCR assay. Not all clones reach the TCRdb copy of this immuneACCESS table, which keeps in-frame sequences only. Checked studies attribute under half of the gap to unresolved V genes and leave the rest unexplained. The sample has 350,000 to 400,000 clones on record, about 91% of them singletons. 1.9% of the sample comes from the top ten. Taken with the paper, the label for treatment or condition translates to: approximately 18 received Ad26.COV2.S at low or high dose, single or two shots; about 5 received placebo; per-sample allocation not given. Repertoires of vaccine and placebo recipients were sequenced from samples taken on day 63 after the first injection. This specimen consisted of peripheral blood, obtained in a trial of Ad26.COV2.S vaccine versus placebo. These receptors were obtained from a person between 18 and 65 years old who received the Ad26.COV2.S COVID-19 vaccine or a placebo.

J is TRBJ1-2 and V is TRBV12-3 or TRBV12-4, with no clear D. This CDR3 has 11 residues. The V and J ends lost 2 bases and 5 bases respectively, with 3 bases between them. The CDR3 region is CASSLRYGYTF. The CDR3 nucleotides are TGTGCCAGCAGTTTAAGATATGGCTACACCTTC.

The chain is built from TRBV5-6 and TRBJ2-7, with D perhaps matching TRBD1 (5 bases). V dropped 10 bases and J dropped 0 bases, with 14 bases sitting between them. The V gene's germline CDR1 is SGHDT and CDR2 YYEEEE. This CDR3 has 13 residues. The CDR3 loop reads CASGQGHSYEQYF. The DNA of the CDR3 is TGTGCCTCCGGGCAGGGTCACTCCTACGAGCAGTACTTC.

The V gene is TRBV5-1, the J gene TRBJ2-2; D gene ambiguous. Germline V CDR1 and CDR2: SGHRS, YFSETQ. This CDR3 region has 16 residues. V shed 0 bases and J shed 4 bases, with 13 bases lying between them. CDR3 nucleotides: TGCGCCAGCAGCTTGGCTCCCCAGGACGGCACCGGGGAGCTGTTTTTT. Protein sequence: CASSLAPQDGTGELFF.

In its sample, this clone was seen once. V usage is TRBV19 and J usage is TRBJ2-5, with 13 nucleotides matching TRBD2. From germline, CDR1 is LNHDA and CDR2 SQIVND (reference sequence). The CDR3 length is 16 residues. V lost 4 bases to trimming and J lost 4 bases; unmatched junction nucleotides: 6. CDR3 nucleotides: TGTGCCAGTAGTACCGCGGGACTAGCGGGAAGAGAGACCCAGTACTTC. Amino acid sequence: CASSTAGLAGRETQYF.

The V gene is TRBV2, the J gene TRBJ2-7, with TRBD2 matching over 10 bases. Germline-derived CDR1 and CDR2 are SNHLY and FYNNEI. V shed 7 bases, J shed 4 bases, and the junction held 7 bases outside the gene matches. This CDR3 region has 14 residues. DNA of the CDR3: TGTGCCAGCATTTCGACTAGCGGGCCATACGAGCAGTACTTC. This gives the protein CASISTSGPYEQYF.

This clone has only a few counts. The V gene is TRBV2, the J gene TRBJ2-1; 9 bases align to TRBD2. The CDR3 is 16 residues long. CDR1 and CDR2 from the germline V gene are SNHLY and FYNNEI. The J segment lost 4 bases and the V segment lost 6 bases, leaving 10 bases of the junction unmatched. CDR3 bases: TGTGCCAGCAGGTACAGACTAGCGGCGGAATACAATGAGCAGTTCTTC. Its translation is CASRYRLAAEYNEQFF.

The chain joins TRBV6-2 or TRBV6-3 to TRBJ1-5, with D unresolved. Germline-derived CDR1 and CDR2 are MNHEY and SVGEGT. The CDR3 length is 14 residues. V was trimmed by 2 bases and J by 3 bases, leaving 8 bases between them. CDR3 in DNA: TGTGCCAGCAGTTACCGACATCACAATCAGCCCCAGCATTTT. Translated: CASSYRHHNQPQHF.

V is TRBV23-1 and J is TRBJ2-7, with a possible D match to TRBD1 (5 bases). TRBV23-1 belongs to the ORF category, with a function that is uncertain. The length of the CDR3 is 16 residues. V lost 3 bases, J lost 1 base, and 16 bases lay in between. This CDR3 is CASSQLTWGTSYEQYF. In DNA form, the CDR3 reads TGCGCCAGCAGTCAGTTGACTTGGGGCACTTCCTACGAGCAGTACTTC.